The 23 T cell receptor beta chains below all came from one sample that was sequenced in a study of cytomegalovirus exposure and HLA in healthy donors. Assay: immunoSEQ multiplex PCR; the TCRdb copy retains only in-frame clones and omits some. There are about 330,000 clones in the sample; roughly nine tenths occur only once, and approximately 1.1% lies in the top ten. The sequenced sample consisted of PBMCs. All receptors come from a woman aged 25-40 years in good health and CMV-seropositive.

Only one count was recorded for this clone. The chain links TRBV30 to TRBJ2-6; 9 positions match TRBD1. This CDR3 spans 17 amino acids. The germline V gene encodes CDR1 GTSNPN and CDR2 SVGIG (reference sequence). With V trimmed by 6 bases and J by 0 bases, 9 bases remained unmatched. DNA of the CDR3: TGTGCCTGCGTATGGACAGGGGTCAGCTCTGGGGCCAACGTCCTGACTTTC. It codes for CACVWTGVSSGANVLTF. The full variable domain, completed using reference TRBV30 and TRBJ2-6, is SQTIHQWPATLVQPVGSPLSLECTVEGTSNPNLYWYRQAAGRGLQLLFYSVGIGQISSEVPQNLSASRPQDRQFILSSKKLLLSDSGFYLCACVWTGVSSGANVLTFGAGSRLTVL.

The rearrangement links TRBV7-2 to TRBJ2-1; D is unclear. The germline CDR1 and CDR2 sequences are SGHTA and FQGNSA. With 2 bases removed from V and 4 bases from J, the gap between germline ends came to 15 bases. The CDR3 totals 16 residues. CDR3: CASSLLVGRIYNEQFF. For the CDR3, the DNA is TGTGCCAGCAGCTTATTGGTGGGCAGGATATACAATGAGCAGTTCTTC.

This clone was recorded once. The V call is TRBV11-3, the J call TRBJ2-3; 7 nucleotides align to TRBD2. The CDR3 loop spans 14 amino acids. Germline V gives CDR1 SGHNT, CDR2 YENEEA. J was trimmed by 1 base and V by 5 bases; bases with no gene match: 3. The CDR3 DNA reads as TGTGCCAGCAGCCCAACTAGCGGCACAGATACGCAGTATTTT. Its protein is CASSPTSGTDTQYF.

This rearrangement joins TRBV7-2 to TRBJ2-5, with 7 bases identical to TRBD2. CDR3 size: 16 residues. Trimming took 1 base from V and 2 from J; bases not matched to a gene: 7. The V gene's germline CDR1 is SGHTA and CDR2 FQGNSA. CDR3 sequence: CASSLVRRGEQETQYF. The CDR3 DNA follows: TGTGCCAGCAGCTTAGTTCGCCGGGGGGAACAAGAGACCCAGTACTTC.

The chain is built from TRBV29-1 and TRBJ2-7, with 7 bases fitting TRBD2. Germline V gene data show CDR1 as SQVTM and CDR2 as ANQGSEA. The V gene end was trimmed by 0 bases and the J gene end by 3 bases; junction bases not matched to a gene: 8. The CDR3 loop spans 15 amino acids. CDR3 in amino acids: CSVEDGSGSGYEQYF. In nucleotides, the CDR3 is TGCAGCGTTGAAGATGGTAGCGGGTCGGGCTACGAGCAGTACTTC.

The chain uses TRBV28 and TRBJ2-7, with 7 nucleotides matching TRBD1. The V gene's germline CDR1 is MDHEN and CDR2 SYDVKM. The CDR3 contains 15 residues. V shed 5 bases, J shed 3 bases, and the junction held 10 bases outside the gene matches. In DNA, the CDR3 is TGTGCCAGCAGTCCGATGACAGGGTTTGACTACGAGCAGTACTTC. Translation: CASSPMTGFDYEQYF.

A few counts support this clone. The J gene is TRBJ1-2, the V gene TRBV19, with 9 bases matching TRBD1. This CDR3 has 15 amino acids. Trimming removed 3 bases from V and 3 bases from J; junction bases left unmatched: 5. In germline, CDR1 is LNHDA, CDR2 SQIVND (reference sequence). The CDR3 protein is CASSMGTGSYYGYTF. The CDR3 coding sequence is TGTGCCAGTAGTATGGGGACAGGGAGCTACTATGGCTACACCTTC.

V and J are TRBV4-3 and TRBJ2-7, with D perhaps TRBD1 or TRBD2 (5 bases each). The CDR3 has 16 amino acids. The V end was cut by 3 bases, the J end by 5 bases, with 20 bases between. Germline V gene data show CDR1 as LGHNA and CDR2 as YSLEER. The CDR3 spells CASSHVVGPKPNEQYF. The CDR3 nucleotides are TGCGCCAGCAGCCATGTCGTGGGACCAAAGCCAAACGAGCAGTACTTC.

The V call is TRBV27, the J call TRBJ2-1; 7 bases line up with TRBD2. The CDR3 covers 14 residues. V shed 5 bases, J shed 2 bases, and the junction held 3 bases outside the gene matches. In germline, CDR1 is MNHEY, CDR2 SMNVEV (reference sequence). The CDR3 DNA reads TGTGCCAGCAGTACTAGCGAAACCTACAATGAGCAGTTCTTC. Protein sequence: CASSTSETYNEQFF.

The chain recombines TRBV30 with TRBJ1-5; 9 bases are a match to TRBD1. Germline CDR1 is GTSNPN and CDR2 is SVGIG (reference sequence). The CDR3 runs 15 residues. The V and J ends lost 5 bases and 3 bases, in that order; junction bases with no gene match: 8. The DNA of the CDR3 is TGTGCCTGGGCTCCGGGACAGGGCCTCAATCAGCCCCAGCATTTT. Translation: CAWAPGQGLNQPQHF.

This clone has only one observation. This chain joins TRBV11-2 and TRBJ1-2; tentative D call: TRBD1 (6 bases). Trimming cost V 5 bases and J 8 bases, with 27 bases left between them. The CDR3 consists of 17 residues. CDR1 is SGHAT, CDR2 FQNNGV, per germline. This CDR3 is CASSLTTTSGARYGYTF. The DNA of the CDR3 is TGTGCCAGCAGCCTAACAACGACGTCAGGGGCTCGGTACGGCTACACCTTC.

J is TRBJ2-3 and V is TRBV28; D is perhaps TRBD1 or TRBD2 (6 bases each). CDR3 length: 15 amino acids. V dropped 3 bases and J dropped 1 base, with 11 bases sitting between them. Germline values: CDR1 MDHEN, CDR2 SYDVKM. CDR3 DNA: TGTGCCAGCAGTTTGCCGGGGGCGGGCACAGATACGCAGTATTTT. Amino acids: CASSLPGAGTDTQYF.

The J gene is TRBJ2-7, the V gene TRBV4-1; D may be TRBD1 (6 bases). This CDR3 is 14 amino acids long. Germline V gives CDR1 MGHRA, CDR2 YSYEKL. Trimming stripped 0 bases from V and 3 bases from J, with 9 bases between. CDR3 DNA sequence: TGCGCCAGCAGCCAAGAGGGGGCGGGCTACGAGCAGTACTTC. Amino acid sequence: CASSQEGAGYEQYF.

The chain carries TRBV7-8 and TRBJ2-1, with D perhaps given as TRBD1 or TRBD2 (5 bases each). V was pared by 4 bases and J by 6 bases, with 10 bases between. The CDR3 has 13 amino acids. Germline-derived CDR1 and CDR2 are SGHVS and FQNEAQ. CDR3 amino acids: CASSWTRGNEQFF. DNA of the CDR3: TGTGCCAGCAGCTGGACGAGGGGCAATGAGCAGTTCTTC.

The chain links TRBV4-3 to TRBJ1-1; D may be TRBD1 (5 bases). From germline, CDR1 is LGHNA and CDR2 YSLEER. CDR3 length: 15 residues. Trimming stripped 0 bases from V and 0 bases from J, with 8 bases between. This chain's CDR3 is CASSQDPGLNTEAFF. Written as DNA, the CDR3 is TGCGCCAGCAGCCAAGACCCAGGGCTGAACACTGAAGCTTTCTTT.

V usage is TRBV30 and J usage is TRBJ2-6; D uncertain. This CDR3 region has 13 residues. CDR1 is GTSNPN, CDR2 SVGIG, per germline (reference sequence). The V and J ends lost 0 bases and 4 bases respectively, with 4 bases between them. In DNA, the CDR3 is TGTGCCTGGAGTGTAGCCGGGGCCAACGTCCTGACTTTC. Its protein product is CAWSVAGANVLTF.

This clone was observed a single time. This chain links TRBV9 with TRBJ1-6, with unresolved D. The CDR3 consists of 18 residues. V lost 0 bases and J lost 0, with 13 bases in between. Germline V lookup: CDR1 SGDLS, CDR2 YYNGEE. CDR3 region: CASSVGADLSSYNSPLHF. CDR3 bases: TGTGCCAGCAGCGTAGGGGCAGATCTGAGCTCCTATAATTCACCCCTCCACTTT.

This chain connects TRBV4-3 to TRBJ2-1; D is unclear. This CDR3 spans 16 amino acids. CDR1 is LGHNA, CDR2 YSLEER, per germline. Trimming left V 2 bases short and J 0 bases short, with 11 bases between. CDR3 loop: CASSQRHTSSYNEQFF. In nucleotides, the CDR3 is TGCGCCAGCAGCCAACGTCACACGAGCTCCTACAATGAGCAGTTCTTC.

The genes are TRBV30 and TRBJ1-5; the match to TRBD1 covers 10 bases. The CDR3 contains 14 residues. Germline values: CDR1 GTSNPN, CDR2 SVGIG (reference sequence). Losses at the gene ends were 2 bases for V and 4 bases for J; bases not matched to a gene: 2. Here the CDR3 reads CAWSQGQGNQPQHF. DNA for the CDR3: TGTGCCTGGAGTCAGGGACAGGGGAATCAGCCCCAGCATTTT.

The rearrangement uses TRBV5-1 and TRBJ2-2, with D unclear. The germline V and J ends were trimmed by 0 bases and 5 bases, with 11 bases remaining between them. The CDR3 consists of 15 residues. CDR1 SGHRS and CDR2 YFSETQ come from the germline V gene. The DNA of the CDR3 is TGCGCCAGCAGCTTGGTCGCGGAACGAACCGGGGAGCTGTTTTTT. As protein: CASSLVAERTGELFF.

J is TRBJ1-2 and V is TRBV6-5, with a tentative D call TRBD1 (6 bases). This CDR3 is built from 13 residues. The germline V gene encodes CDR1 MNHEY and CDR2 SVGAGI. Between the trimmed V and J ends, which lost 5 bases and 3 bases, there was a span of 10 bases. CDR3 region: CASSRTDYYGYTF. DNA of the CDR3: TGTGCCAGCAGTCGGACAGACTACTATGGCTACACCTTC.

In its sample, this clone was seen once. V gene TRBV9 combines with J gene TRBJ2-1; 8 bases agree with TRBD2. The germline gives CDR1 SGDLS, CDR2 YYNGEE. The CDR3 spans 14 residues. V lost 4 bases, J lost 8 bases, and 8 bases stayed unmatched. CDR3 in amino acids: CASSLTGGSDEQFF. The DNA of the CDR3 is TGTGCCAGCAGCCTAACGGGGGGGTCGGATGAGCAGTTCTTC.

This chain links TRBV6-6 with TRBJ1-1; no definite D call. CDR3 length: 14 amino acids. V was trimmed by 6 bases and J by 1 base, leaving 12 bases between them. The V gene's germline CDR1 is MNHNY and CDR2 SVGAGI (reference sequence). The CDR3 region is CASSDQSGNTEAFF. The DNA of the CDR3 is TGTGCCAGCAGCGATCAATCCGGGAACACTGAAGCTTTCTTT.